These 6 T cell receptor beta chains came from one sample sequenced in a study of PD-1 blockade in classical Hodgkin lymphoma. Measured with immunoSEQ multiplex PCR; TCRdb has only the in-frame clones, and not every one. The sample has tens of thousands of clones; about four fifths are singletons. Each patient experienced a relapse that followed autologous stem cell transplantation, and brentuximab vedotin exposure varied. The starting material was peripheral blood mononuclear cells (PBMCs), obtained before the second cycle of nivolumab. The receptor set was obtained from a human donor with classical Hodgkin lymphoma.

The V call is TRBV28, the J call TRBJ2-5, with D possibly TRBD1 on 6 matching bases. Trimming cost V 8 bases and J 5 bases, with 21 bases left between them. The CDR3 has 15 residues. Germline values: CDR1 MDHEN, CDR2 SYDVKM. The CDR3 sequence is CASSLDITGTETQYF. The CDR3 DNA follows: TGTGCCAGCTCTCTCGATATAACAGGGACGGAGACCCAGTACTTC. The full variable domain, rest sourced from reference TRBV28 and TRBJ2-5, is DVKVTQSSRYLVKRTGEKVFLECVQDMDHENMFWYRQDPGLGLRLIYFSYDVKMKEKGDIPEGYSVSREKKERFSLILESASTNQTSMYLCASSLDITGTETQYFGPGTRLLVL.

The chain is built from TRBV2 and TRBJ2-3, with 12 bases aligning to TRBD2. This CDR3 comprises 16 residues. Germline CDR1 is SNHLY and CDR2 is FYNNEI. J lost 7 bases, V lost 6 bases, and 11 bases had no gene match. Here the CDR3 reads CASSAGLAGGLNTQYF. CDR3 DNA: TGTGCCAGCAGCGCAGGGCTAGCGGGGGGGCTCAATACGCAGTATTTT. Together with reference TRBV2 and TRBJ2-3, the CDR3 gives the full variable domain: EPEVTQTPSHQVTQMGQEVILRCVPISNHLYFYWYRQILGQKVEFLVSFYNNEISEKSEIFDDQFSVERPDGSNFTLKIRSTKLEDSAMYFCASSAGLAGGLNTQYFGPGTRLTVL.

This clone turned up a few times. J is TRBJ1-6 and V is TRBV19, with TRBD1 matching 7 bases. The germline gives CDR1 LNHDA, CDR2 SQIVND (reference sequence). Germline trimming cut 3 bases from V and 7 bases from J; bases unmatched to any gene: 3. This CDR3 is 14 amino acids long. This chain's CDR3 is CASSITGQNSPLHF. CDR3 coding DNA: TGTGCCAGTAGTATTACGGGACAGAATTCACCCCTCCACTTT.

The chain employs TRBV20-1 and TRBJ2-7; TRBD1 is a possible D gene (6 bases). The germline CDR1 and CDR2 sequences are DFQATT and SNEGSKA (reference sequence). The V gene lost 3 bases and the J gene lost 7 bases, with 10 bases spanning the gap. CDR3 length: 11 residues. CDR3 DNA sequence: TGCAGTGCTAGGGCTGACAGGGAGCAGTACTTC. Translated, it gives CSARADREQYF.

This clone counts as medium-sized. The CDR3 DNA follows: TGTGCCATCAGTGAGTGGGCCCGGGGCGCTGAAGCTTTCTTT. Protein: CAISEWARGAEAFF. V gene TRBV10-3 combines with J gene TRBJ1-1; a possible D gene is TRBD1 (5 bases). V lost 1 base, J lost 6 bases, and 12 bases lay in between. There are 14 residues in the CDR3. Germline V lookup: CDR1 ENHRY, CDR2 SYGVKD.

This rearrangement joins TRBV14 to TRBJ1-5, with D possibly TRBD1 on 5 matching bases. V lost 2 bases and J lost 0, with 26 bases in between. This CDR3 region has 21 residues. Germline loops: CDR1 SGHDN, CDR2 FVKESK. CDR3 in DNA: TGTGCCAGCAGCCAACTCGGACACGGAAGCTCGAATGATTATAGCAATCAGCCCCAGCATTTT. It codes for CASSQLGHGSSNDYSNQPQHF.